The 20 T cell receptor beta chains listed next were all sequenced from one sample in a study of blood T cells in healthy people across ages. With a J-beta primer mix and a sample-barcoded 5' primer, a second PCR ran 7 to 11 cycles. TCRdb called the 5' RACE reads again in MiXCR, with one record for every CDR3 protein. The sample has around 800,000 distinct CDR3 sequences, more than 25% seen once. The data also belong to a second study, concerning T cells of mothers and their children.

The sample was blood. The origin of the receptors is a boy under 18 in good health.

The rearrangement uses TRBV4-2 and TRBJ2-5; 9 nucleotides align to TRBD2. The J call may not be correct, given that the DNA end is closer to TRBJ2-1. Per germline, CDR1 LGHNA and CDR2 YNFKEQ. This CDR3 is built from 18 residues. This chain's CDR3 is CASSHADGVAGENNEQFF. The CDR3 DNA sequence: TGTGCCAGCAGCCACGCAGACGGGGTAGCGGGGGAGAACAATGAGCAGTTCTTC.

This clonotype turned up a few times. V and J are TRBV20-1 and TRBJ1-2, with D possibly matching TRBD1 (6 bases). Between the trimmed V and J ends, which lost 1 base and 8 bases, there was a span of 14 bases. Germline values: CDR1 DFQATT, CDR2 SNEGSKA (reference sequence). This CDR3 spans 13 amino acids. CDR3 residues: CSARVTGQSGYTF. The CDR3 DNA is TGCAGTGCTAGAGTCACAGGGCAAAGCGGCTACACCTTC.

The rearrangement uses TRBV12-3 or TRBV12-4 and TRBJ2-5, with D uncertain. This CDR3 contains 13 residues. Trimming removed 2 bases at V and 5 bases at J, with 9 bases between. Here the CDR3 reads CASSLISVETQYF. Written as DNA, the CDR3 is TGTGCCAGCAGTTTAATAAGCGTGGAGACCCAGTACTTC.

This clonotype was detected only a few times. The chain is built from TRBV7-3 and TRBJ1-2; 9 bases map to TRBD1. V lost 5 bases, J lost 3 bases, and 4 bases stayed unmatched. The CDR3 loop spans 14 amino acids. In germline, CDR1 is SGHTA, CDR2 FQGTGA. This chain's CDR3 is CASSPGTGYYGYTF. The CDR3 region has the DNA TGTGCCAGCAGCCCCGGGACAGGGTACTATGGCTACACCTTC.

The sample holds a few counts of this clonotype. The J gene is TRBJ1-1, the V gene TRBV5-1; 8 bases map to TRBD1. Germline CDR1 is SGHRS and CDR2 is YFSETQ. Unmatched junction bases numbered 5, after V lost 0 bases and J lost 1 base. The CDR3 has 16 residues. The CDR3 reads CASSLVGDRQNTEAFF. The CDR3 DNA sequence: TGCGCCAGCAGCTTGGTTGGGGACAGGCAGAACACTGAAGCTTTCTTT.

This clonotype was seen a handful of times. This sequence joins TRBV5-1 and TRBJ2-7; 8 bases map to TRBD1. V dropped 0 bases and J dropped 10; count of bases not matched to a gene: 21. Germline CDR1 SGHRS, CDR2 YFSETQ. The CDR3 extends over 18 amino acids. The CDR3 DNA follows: TGCGCCAGCAGCTTGGTAGGCTCGGGACAGGTCTCCTCAGGGAGACAGTACTTC. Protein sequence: CASSLVGSGQVSSGRQYF.

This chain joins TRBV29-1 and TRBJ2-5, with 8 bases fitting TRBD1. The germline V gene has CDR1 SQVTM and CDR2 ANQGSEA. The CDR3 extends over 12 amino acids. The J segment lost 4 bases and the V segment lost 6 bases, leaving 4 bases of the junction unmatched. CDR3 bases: TGCAGCGTGCAGGGGGCGGGAGAGACCCAGTACTTC. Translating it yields CSVQGAGETQYF.

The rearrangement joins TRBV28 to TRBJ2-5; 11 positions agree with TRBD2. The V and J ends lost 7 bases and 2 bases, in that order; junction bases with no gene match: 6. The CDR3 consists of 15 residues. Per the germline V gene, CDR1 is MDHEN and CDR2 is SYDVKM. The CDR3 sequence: CASIPGLAAQETQYF. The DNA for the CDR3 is TGTGCCAGCATCCCGGGACTAGCGGCACAAGAGACCCAGTACTTC.

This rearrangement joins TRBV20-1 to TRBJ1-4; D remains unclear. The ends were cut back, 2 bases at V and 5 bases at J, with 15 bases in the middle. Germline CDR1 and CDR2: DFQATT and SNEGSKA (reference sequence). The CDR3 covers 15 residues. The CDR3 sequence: CSARLPQASNEKLFF. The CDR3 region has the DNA TGCAGTGCTAGACTACCCCAGGCTAGCAATGAAAAACTGTTTTTT.

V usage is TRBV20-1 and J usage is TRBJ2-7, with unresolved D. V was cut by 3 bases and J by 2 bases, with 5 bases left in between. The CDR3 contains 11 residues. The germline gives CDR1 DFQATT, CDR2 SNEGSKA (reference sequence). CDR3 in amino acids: CSARDTYEQYF. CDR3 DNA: TGCAGTGCTAGGGATACCTACGAGCAGTACTTC.

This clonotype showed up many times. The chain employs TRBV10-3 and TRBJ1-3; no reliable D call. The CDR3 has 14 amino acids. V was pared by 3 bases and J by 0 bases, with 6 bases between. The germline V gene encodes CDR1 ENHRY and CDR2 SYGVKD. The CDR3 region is CAISDRSSGNTIYF. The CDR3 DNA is TGTGCCATCAGTGACAGGAGCTCTGGAAACACCATATATTTT.

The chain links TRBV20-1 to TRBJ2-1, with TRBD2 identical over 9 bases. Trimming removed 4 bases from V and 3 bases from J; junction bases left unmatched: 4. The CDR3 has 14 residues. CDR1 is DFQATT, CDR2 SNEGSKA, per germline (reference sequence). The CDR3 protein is CSAKSGGNYNEQFF. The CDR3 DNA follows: TGCAGTGCTAAGAGCGGGGGGAACTACAATGAGCAGTTCTTC.

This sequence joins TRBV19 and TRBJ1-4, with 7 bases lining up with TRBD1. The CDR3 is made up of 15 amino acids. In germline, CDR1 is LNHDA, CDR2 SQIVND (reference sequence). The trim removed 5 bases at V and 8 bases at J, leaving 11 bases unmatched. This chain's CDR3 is CASSGLTGIREKLFF. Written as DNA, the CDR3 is TGTGCCAGTAGTGGATTGACAGGGATTAGAGAAAAACTGTTTTTT.

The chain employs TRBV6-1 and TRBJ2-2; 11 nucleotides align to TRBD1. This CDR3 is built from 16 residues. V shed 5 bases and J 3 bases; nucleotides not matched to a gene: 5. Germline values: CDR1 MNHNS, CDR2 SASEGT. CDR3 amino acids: CASSPGTGGDTGELFF. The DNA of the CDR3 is TGTGCCAGCAGTCCAGGGACAGGGGGAGACACCGGGGAGCTGTTTTTT.

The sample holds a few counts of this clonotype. For the CDR3, the DNA is TGTGCCAGCAGCTACTCCTTACAGGGGACCAACGGGGAGCTGTTTTTT. It yields the protein CASSYSLQGTNGELFF. J is TRBJ2-2 and V is TRBV9; 7 bases match TRBD1. Germline values: CDR1 SGDLS, CDR2 YYNGEE. This CDR3 comprises 16 residues. The V gene end was trimmed by 4 bases and the J gene end by 7 bases; junction bases not matched to a gene: 13. The full variable domain, its missing parts supplied by reference TRBV9 and TRBJ2-2, is DSGVTQTPKHLITATGQRVTLRCSPRSGDLSVYWYQQSLDQGLQFLIQYYNGEERAKGNILERFSAQQFPDLHSELNLSSLELGDSALYFCASSYSLQGTNGELFFGEGSRLTVL.

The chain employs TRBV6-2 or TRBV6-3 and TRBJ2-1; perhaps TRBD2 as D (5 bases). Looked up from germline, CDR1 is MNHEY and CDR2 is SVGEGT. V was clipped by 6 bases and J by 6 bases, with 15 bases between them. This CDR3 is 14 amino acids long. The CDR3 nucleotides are TGTGCCAGCAGCCTTTCTACTAGAGCCAATGAGCAGTTCTTC. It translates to CASSLSTRANEQFF.

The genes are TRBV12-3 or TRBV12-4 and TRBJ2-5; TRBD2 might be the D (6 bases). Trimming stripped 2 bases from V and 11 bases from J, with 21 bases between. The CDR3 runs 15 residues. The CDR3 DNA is TGTGCCAGCAGTTTAAGCGGTGGAGGGCCCTACAAGCAGTACTTC. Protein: CASSLSGGGPYKQYF.

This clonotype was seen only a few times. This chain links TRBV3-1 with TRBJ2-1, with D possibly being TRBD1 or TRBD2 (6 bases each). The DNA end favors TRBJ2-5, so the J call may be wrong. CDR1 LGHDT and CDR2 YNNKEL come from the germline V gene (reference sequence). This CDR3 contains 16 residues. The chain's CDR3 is CASSQERRGADETQYF. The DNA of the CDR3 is TGTGCCAGCAGCCAAGAGAGGAGGGGGGCTGATGAGACCCAGTACTTC.

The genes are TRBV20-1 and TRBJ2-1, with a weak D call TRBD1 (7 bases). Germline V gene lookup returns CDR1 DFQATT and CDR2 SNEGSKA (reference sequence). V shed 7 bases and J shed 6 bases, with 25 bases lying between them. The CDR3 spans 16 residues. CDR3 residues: CSVSPPTGAGGNEQFF. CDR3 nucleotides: TGCAGTGTTAGTCCTCCTACAGGGGCCGGGGGCAATGAGCAGTTCTTC.

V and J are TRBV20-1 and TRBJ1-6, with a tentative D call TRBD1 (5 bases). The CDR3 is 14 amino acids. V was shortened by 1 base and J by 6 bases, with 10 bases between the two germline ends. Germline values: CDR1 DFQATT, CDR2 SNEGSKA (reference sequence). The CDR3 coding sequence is TGCAGTGCTAGAGTTCCGGGGGGTAATTCACCCCTCCACTTT. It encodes CSARVPGGNSPLHF.